This is a list of T cell receptor beta chains from one sample in a study of T cells after posttransplantation cyclophosphamide. Sequenced by immunoSEQ multiplex PCR; TCRdb stores in-frame clones only, minus some. Of roughly 2,000 clones in the sample, about 94% were seen once. Sequencing used CD4+ T cells sorted from bone marrow. The receptors come from a woman in her 50s in good health and a related stem cell transplant donor. Each CDR3 is given with its conserved first and last residue. A D gene is named only where the DNA matches it firmly. Some rows mark clone size as missing; the rest say once, few, many or name a class of expanded clone.

size: .
D: TRBD2
V: TRBV4-2
J: TRBJ2-3
DNA: TGTGCCAGCAGCCAAGACCCCAGCGATAGCGGGACAGATACGCAGTATTTT
CDR3: CASSQDPSDSGTDTQYF

size: .
D: TRBD1
V: TRBV29-1
J: TRBJ2-1
DNA: TGCAGCGTTAAGCAGGGGGCCAATGAGCAGTTCTTC
CDR3: CSVKQGANEQFF

size: .
D: .
V: TRBV6-1
J: TRBJ2-2
DNA: TGTGCCAGCCCAAAGGGGCCCGGCACCGGGGAGCTGTTTTTT
CDR3: CASPKGPGTGELFF

size: .
D: TRBD2
V: TRBV6-1
J: TRBJ2-2
DNA: TGTGCCAGCAGTGCGGGACTAGTGTATTCCGGGGAGCTGTTTTTT
CDR3: CASSAGLVYSGELFF

size: .
D: .
V: TRBV6-1
J: TRBJ1-3
DNA: TGTGCCAGCAGTGCGACAGTGAACTCTGGAAACACCATATATTTT
CDR3: CASSATVNSGNTIYF

size: once
D: .
V: TRBV5-1
J: TRBJ1-5
DNA: TGCGCCAGCAGCTTGGACAGAAATCAGCCCCAGCATTTT
CDR3: CASSLDRNQPQHF

size: .
D: .
V: TRBV11-3
J: TRBJ1-3
DNA: TGTGCCAGCAGCTCTACAGCCTCTGGAAACACCATATATTTT
CDR3: CASSSTASGNTIYF

size: .
D: TRBD1
V: TRBV27
J: TRBJ2-3
DNA: TGTGCCAGCAGTTCCCCGACAGGGGGGGTAACAGATACGCAGTATTTT
CDR3: CASSSPTGGVTDTQYF

size: .
D: .
V: TRBV6-5
J: TRBJ1-3
DNA: TGTGCCAGCAGTGAGACCCAGGCTGGAAACACCATATATTTT
CDR3: CASSETQAGNTIYF

size: .
D: .
V: TRBV7-3
J: TRBJ2-7
DNA: TGTGCCAGCAGCCTAGGCCTCTCAGGGTCTTATAGCTCCTACGAGCAGTACTTC
CDR3: CASSLGLSGSYSSYEQYF

size: .
D: .
V: TRBV7-8
J: TRBJ1-4
DNA: TGTGCCAGCAGCGCCCGTCCGGGAATGGGGGAAAAACTGTTTTTT
CDR3: CASSARPGMGEKLFF

size: .
D: .
V: TRBV5-1
J: TRBJ1-3
DNA: TGCGCCAGCAGCTTCTCAGGGGAAAGCTCTGGAAACACCATATATTTT
CDR3: CASSFSGESSGNTIYF

size: .
D: .
V: TRBV18
J: TRBJ1-6
DNA: TGTGCCAGCTCACCCGAGAGCTCCTATAATTCCCCCCTCCACTTT
CDR3: CASSPESSYNSPLHF

size: once
D: .
V: TRBV6-1
J: TRBJ1-2
DNA: TGTGCCAGCATGAGCGAATACTATGGCTACACCTTC
CDR3: CASMSEYYGYTF